This record covers a single T cell receptor beta chain. The data belong to a study of cytomegalovirus exposure and HLA in healthy donors. Study at large: A prior study identified 110 million or so unique TCR beta sequences from about 200 million T cells.

Amplification used 60 Vbeta primers and 13 Jbeta primers. The data were produced by immunoSEQ multiplex PCR, yet TCRdb's version contains in-frame clones alone and is incomplete. The sample yields about 130,000 clones, about 79% seen once. Germline CDR1 and CDR2: LNHDA and SQIVND (reference sequence). Trimming removed 1 base from V and 3 bases from J; junction bases left unmatched: 6. CDR3 size: 15 residues. Material: PBMCs. The chain recombines TRBV19 with TRBJ2-7, with TRBD1 identical over 7 bases. This receptor was obtained from a man aged 45-65 years in good health and CMV-seronegative. The DNA of the CDR3 is TGTGCCAGTAGTATAGGCTGGACAGGTAACTACGAGCAGTACTTC. Its translation is CASSIGWTGNYEQYF.